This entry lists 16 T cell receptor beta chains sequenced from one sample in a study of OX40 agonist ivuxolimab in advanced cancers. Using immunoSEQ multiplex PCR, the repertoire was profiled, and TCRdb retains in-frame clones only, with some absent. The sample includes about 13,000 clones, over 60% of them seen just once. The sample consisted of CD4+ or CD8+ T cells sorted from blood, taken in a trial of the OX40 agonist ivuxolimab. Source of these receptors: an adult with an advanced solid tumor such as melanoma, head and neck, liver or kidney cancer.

CDR3 DNA: TGCAGCGTTGAAATGGGATCTAATGAAAAACTGTTTTTT. Residues: CSVEMGSNEKLFF. The chain combines TRBV29-1 with TRBJ1-4; no clear D. The V gene's germline CDR1 is SQVTM and CDR2 ANQGSEA. The ends were cut back, 2 bases at V and 3 bases at J, with 7 bases in the middle. The length of the CDR3 is 13 residues.

Here the CDR3 reads CASSYLPASGSGEQYF. DNA of the CDR3: TGTGCCAGCAGTTACCTCCCGGCTAGCGGGAGTGGCGAGCAGTACTTC. This sequence joins TRBV6-5 and TRBJ2-7; 10 positions agree with TRBD2. The CDR3 has 16 residues. CDR1 is MNHEY, CDR2 SVGAGI, per germline. The ends lost 2 bases at V and 6 bases at J; junction bases unmatched: 10.

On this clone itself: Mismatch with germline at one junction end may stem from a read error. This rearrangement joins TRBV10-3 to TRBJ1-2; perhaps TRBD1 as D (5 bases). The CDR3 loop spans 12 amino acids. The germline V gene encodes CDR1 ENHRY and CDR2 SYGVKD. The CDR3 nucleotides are TGTGCCAGCAGTTACGGGGGGGAAGGCTACACCTTC. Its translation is CASSYGGEGYTF.

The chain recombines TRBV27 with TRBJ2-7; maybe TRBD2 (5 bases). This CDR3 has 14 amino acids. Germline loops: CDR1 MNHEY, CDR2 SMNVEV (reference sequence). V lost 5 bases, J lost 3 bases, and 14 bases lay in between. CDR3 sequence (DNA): TGTGCCAGCAGTCCAAGGACTCCTCTCTACGAGCAGTACTTC. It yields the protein CASSPRTPLYEQYF.

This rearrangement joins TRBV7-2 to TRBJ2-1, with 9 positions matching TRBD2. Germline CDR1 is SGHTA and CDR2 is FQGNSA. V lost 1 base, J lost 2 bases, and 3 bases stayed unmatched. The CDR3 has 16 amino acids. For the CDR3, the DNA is TGTGCCAGCAGCTTAGAGGTAGCGGGAGCCTACAATGAGCAGTTCTTC. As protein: CASSLEVAGAYNEQFF.

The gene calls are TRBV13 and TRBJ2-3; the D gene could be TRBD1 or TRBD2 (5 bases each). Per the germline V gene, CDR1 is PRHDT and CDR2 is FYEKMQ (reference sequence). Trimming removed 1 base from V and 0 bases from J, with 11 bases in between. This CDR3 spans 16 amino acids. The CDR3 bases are TGTGCCAGCAGCTTAGTGGGGGACGGTAGCACAGATACGCAGTATTTT. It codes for CASSLVGDGSTDTQYF.

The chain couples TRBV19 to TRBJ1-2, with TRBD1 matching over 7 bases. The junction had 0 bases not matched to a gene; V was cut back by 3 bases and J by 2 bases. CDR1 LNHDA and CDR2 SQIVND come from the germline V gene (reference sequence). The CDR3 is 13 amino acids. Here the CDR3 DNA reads TGTGCCAGTAGTATGACAGGGAACTATGGCTACACCTTC. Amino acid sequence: CASSMTGNYGYTF.

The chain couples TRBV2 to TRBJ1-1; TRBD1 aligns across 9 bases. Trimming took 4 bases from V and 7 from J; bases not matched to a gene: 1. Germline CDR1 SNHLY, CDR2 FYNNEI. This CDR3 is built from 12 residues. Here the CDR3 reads CASSGQGVEAFF. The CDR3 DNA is TGTGCCAGCAGTGGACAGGGGGTTGAAGCTTTCTTT.

The CDR3 region is CASSLDVTGRLAYNEQFF. The CDR3 nucleotides read TGTGCCAGCAGCTTGGATGTTACGGGACGGCTTGCCTACAATGAGCAGTTCTTC. The V and J genes are TRBV5-6 and TRBJ2-1; D might be TRBD1 or TRBD2, each matching 5 bases. The CDR3 totals 18 residues. Germline V gene data show CDR1 as SGHDT and CDR2 as YYEEEE. V lost 0 bases and J 2 bases, leaving 18 bases between the germline ends.

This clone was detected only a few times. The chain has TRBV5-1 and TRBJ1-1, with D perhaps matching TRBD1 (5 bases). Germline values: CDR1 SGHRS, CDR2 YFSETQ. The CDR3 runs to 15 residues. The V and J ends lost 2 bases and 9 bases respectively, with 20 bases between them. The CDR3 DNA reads TGCGCCAGCAGCTTATGGGACCCGGGGCAGGAGCAAGCTTTCTTT. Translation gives CASSLWDPGQEQAFF.

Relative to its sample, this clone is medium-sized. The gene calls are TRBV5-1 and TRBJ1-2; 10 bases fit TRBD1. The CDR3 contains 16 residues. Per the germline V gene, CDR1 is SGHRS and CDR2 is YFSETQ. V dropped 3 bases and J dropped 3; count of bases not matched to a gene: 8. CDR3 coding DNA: TGCGCCAGCAGCTGGGGACAGGGGCCAGGCGACTATGGCTACACCTTC. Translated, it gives CASSWGQGPGDYGYTF.

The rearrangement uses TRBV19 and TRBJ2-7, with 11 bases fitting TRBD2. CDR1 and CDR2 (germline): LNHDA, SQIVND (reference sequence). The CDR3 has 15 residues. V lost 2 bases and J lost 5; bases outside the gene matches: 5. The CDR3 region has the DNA TGTGCCAGTAGTATATCTAGCGGGAGGACCGACGAGCAGTACTTC. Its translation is CASSISSGRTDEQYF.

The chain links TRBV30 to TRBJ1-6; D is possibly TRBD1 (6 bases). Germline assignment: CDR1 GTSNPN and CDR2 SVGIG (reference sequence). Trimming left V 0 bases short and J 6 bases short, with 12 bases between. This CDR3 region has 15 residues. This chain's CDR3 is CAWSVGAPGNSPLHF. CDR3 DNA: TGTGCCTGGAGTGTGGGGGCTCCCGGTAATTCACCCCTCCACTTT.

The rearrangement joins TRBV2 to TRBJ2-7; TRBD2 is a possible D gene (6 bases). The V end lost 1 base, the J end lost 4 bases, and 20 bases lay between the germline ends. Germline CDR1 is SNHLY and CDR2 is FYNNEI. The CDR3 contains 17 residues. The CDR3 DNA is TGTGCCAGCAGTGAAGGTGGGGGAGGCGAGACCCATTACGAGCAGTACTTC. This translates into CASSEGGGGETHYEQYF.

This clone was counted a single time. DNA of the CDR3: TGTGCCAGCAGCTCAGAGGGTGGGATGTCCTACAATGAGCAGTTCTTC. Its protein is CASSSEGGMSYNEQFF. The chain joins TRBV13 to TRBJ2-1, with D possibly matching TRBD2 (5 bases). Per germline, CDR1 PRHDT and CDR2 FYEKMQ (reference sequence). The CDR3 extends over 16 amino acids. The V gene lost 4 bases and the J gene lost 1 base, with 14 bases spanning the gap. The complete variable domain, with remaining parts taken from reference TRBV13 and TRBJ2-1, reads AAGVIQSPRHLIKEKRETATLKCYPIPRHDTVYWYQQGPGQDPQFLISFYEKMQSDKGSIPDRFSAQQFSDYHSELNMSSLELGDSALYFCASSSEGGMSYNEQFFGPGTRLTVL.

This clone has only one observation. CDR3 amino acids: CASSSYRGREQYF. The CDR3 nucleotides read TGTGCCAGCAGTTCCTACAGGGGGCGCGAGCAGTACTTC. The chain has TRBV27 and TRBJ2-7, with 9 bases that match TRBD1. This CDR3 has 13 amino acids. J gave up 6 bases and V 4 bases, and 4 bases lay outside the gene matches. CDR1 is MNHEY and CDR2 is SMNVEV in the germline V gene (reference sequence).